The 3 T cell receptor beta chains below were found in one sample sequenced in a study of blood T cell repertoires in COVID-19 (dated by TCRdb to between 2020 and 2021). The library was made by the immunoSEQ multiplex PCR assay. The table comes from immuneACCESS by way of TCRdb, which keeps in-frame sequences with V and J called. Part of the clones is missing from these tables; in studies checked, under half for an unresolved V gene and the rest for unknown reasons. This sample gives roughly 200,000 clones in total; around 81% of them show up just once. The ten most abundant clones make up less than 7% of the sample. Material for sequencing was peripheral blood. The receptors were sampled from a woman between 65 and 79 years old with acute or convalescent COVID-19.

J is TRBJ1-2 and V is TRBV19; D gene ambiguous. Trimming left V 3 bases short and J 3 bases short, with 8 bases between. This CDR3 region has 13 residues. Germline CDR1 LNHDA, CDR2 SQIVND (reference sequence). CDR3 in amino acids: CASSMSEYYGYTF. The CDR3 nucleotides are TGTGCCAGTAGTATGTCGGAGTACTATGGCTACACCTTC.

The CDR3 bases are TGTGCCAGCAGTTCCTCCCCCGGGACAGGTACCAACTATGGCTACACCTTC. Encoded protein: CASSSSPGTGTNYGYTF. This chain connects TRBV28 to TRBJ1-2, with 8 positions matching TRBD1. Germline-derived CDR1 and CDR2 are MDHEN and SYDVKM. CDR3 length: 17 amino acids. V trimming: 4 bases; J trimming: 2 bases; junction bases outside the gene matches: 12.

V usage is TRBV30 and J usage is TRBJ2-7; no reliable D call. Between the trimmed V and J ends, which lost 0 bases and 2 bases, there was a span of 11 bases. The CDR3 consists of 14 residues. Looked up from germline, CDR1 is GTSNPN and CDR2 is SVGIG (reference sequence). CDR3 bases: TGTGCCTGGAGTGTAGCCTGGTTAACCTACGAGCAGTACTTC. Its translation is CAWSVAWLTYEQYF.